Listed below are T cell receptor delta chains from one sample, sequenced in a study of gamma-delta chains in newborns, infants, children. TCRdb fed the reads into CATT to redo clone calling. The table shows roughly 1,600 delta-chain clones, with 41% occurring only once. What was sequenced was blood. The source is a child who had a fever. CDR3s include the opening cysteine and the closing phenylalanine or tryptophan. The order of the fields is clone size, J gene, V gene, D gene, CDR3 protein, CDR3 DNA. D genes are given only for firm matches. Rows may omit the clone size; those that give it use once, few, many or a size class.

clone_size: few
j_call: TRDJ1
v_call: TRDV2
d_call: TRDD3
cdr3_aa: CACDTVRWTGGGTDKLIF
cdr3_nt: TGTGCCTGTGACACCGTCCGGTGGACTGGGGGAGGGACCGATAAACTCATCTTT

clone_size: .
j_call: TRDJ1
v_call: TRDV2
d_call: .
cdr3_aa: CACDTVRSGPPRSPNLTPDKLIF
cdr3_nt: TGCGCCTGTGACACCGTTAGGTCCGGTCCCCCACGATCCCCGAACCTTACCCCCGATAAACTCATCTTT

clone_size: few
j_call: TRDJ1
v_call: TRDV2
d_call: TRDD3
cdr3_aa: CACDPVLGDTRLSTDKLIF
cdr3_nt: TGTGCCTGTGACCCAGTACTGGGGGATACGCGTTTAAGTACCGATAAACTCATCTTT

clone_size: .
j_call: TRDJ1
v_call: TRDV2
d_call: TRDD3
cdr3_aa: CACDTVELGDTRSTDRLIF
cdr3_nt: TGTGCCTGTGACACCGTGGAGCTGGGGGATACGCGATCCACCGATAGACTCATCTTT

clone_size: .
j_call: TRDJ1
v_call: TRDV1
d_call: .
cdr3_aa: CALGDVPRGGRWYTDKLIF
cdr3_nt: TGTGCTCTTGGGGATGTTCCCCGAGGTGGGAGGTGGTACACCGATAAACTCATCTTT

clone_size: .
j_call: TRDJ3
v_call: TRDV2
d_call: .
cdr3_aa: CACDKVDPTPSWDTRQMFF
cdr3_nt: TGTGCCTGTGATAAGGTTGACCCCACCCCTTCCTGGGACACCCGACAGATGTTTTTC

clone_size: .
j_call: TRDJ1
v_call: TRDV1
d_call: TRDD3
cdr3_aa: CALGELSVWHGGDWGIGGRLYTDKLIF
cdr3_nt: TGTGCTCTTGGGGAACTATCTGTTTGGCACGGAGGGGACTGGGGGATAGGGGGTCGACTGTACACCGATAAACTCATCTTT

clone_size: few
j_call: TRDJ1
v_call: TRDV1
d_call: TRDD2
cdr3_aa: CALGESSYTPIKLIF
cdr3_nt: TGTGCTCTTGGGGAGAGTTCCTACACACCTATTAAACTCATCTTT

clone_size: .
j_call: TRDJ1
v_call: TRDV2
d_call: TRDD3
cdr3_aa: CACDRLGAPRYTDKLIF
cdr3_nt: TGTGCCTGTGACAGGCTGGGGGCCCCGAGGTACACCGATAAACTCATCTTT

clone_size: .
j_call: TRDJ3
v_call: TRDV2
d_call: TRDD3
cdr3_aa: CARDVLGSWDTRQMFF
cdr3_nt: TGTGCCCGTGACGTACTGGGGTCCTGGGACACCCGACAGATGTTTTTC

clone_size: few
j_call: TRDJ1
v_call: TRDV2
d_call: TRDD3
cdr3_aa: CACDNLELGDTSDDKLIF
cdr3_nt: TGTGCCTGTGACAACTTAGAACTGGGGGATACTAGTGACGATAAACTCATCTTT

clone_size: .
j_call: TRDJ3
v_call: TRDV2
d_call: .
cdr3_aa: CACDATGSDRDTRQMFF
cdr3_nt: TGTGCCTGTGACGCAACGGGCTCGGACCGGGACACCCGACAGATGTTTTTC

clone_size: .
j_call: TRDJ1
v_call: TRDV2
d_call: TRDD3
cdr3_aa: CACDTVRGITVYTDKLIF
cdr3_nt: TGTGCCTGTGACACCGTCAGGGGGATAACCGTGTACACCGATAAACTCATCTTT

clone_size: once
j_call: TRDJ1
v_call: TRDV2
d_call: .
cdr3_aa: CACDAITRGHRSDKLTF
cdr3_nt: TGTGCCTGTGACGCCATTACTAGGGGACATAGGTCCGATAAACTCACCTTT

clone_size: .
j_call: TRDJ3
v_call: TRDV2
d_call: TRDD3
cdr3_aa: CACDTVLGDTWDTRQMFF
cdr3_nt: TGTGCCTGTGACACCGTACTGGGGGATACCTGGGACACCCGACAGATGTTTTTC

clone_size: .
j_call: TRDJ1
v_call: TRDV2
d_call: .
cdr3_aa: CACDIWGHTDKLIF
cdr3_nt: TGTGCCTGTGACATCTGGGGTCACACCGATAAACTCATCTTT

clone_size: few
j_call: TRDJ1
v_call: TRDV2
d_call: .
cdr3_aa: CACDTVLLGDTDKLIF
cdr3_nt: TGTGCCTGTGACACAGTTTTACTGGGTGATACCGATAAACTCATCTTT

clone_size: few
j_call: TRDJ1
v_call: TRDV2
d_call: .
cdr3_aa: CACDTLGEVPHTDKLIF
cdr3_nt: TGTGCCTGTGACACTCTAGGGGAAGTTCCCCACACCGATAAACTCATCTTT

clone_size: .
j_call: TRDJ2
v_call: TRDV2
d_call: TRDD3
cdr3_aa: CACDIWGMTAQLFF
cdr3_nt: TGTGCCTGTGACATCTGGGGGATGACAGCACAACTCTTCTTT

clone_size: .
j_call: TRDJ1
v_call: TRDV2
d_call: TRDD3
cdr3_aa: CACDTLGDINGYTDKLIF
cdr3_nt: TGTGCCTGTGACACTCTGGGGGATATCAACGGGTACACCGATAAACTCATCTTT

clone_size: .
j_call: TRDJ1
v_call: TRDV2
d_call: TRDD3
cdr3_aa: CACDTVPRLGDKPVADKLIF
cdr3_nt: TGTGCCTGTGACACCGTACCCAGACTGGGGGATAAGCCCGTCGCCGATAAACTCATCTTT

clone_size: few
j_call: TRDJ1
v_call: TRDV2
d_call: TRDD3
cdr3_aa: CACDIVARGGPPGGTDKLIF
cdr3_nt: TGTGCCTGTGACATAGTGGCCCGGGGGGGACCCCCTGGGGGGACCGATAAACTCATCTTT

clone_size: .
j_call: TRDJ1
v_call: TRDV2
d_call: TRDD3
cdr3_aa: CACDTVMGDTRVGSTDKLIF
cdr3_nt: TGTGCCTGTGACACCGTGATGGGGGATACGCGTGTAGGTAGTACCGATAAGCTCATCTTT

clone_size: .
j_call: TRDJ3
v_call: TRDV2
d_call: .
cdr3_aa: CACDTLTESSRDTRQMFF
cdr3_nt: TGTGCCTGTGACACCCTTACTGAGAGCTCCCGGGACACCCGACAGATGTTTTTC

clone_size: .
j_call: TRDJ3
v_call: TRDV2
d_call: TRDD3
cdr3_aa: CACDKVLGESSWDTRQMFF
cdr3_nt: TGTGCCTGTGACAAAGTGCTGGGGGAGAGCTCCTGGGACACCCGACAGATGTTTTTC

clone_size: large
j_call: TRDJ1
v_call: TRDV2
d_call: TRDD3
cdr3_aa: CACDLLGDTSDKLIF
cdr3_nt: TGTGCCTGTGACCTACTGGGGGATACTTCCGATAAACTCATCTTT

clone_size: .
j_call: TRDJ1
v_call: TRDV1
d_call: .
cdr3_aa: CALGTILSRYTDKLIF
cdr3_nt: TGTGCTCTTGGGACAATCCTAAGTCGGTACACCGATAAACTCATCTTT

clone_size: .
j_call: TRDJ1
v_call: TRDV2
d_call: .
cdr3_aa: CACDTVGGVSTDKLIF
cdr3_nt: TGTGCCTGTGACACCGTCGGGGGAGTGTCCACCGATAAACTCATCTTT

clone_size: few
j_call: TRDJ1
v_call: TRDV2
d_call: TRDD3
cdr3_aa: CACDSFQGDTRTDKLIF
cdr3_nt: TGTGCCTGTGACTCTTTCCAGGGGGATACGCGTACCGATAAACTCATCTTT

clone_size: .
j_call: TRDJ1
v_call: TRDV2
d_call: TRDD3
cdr3_aa: CACDTVGDTLRYTDKPIF
cdr3_nt: TGTGCCTGTGACACCGTGGGGGATACGTTAAGGTACACCGATAAACCCATCTTT

clone_size: .
j_call: TRDJ1
v_call: TRDV2
d_call: TRDD3
cdr3_aa: CACDAILGDRYTDKLIF
cdr3_nt: TGTGCCTGTGACGCTATACTGGGGGACCGGTACACCGATAAACTCATCTTT

clone_size: .
j_call: TRDJ1
v_call: TRDV2
d_call: TRDD3
cdr3_aa: CACDTVGENTDKLIF
cdr3_nt: TGTGCCTGTGACACGGTGGGGGAGAACACCGATAAACTCATCTTT

clone_size: few
j_call: TRDJ1
v_call: TRDV2
d_call: TRDD3
cdr3_aa: CACDTLLGDTGGDKLIF
cdr3_nt: TGTGCCTGTGACACCCTACTGGGGGATACCGGGGGCGATAAACTCATCTTT

clone_size: .
j_call: TRDJ1
v_call: TRDV2
d_call: TRDD3
cdr3_aa: CACGTLGDTTDKPIF
cdr3_nt: TGTGCCTGTGGCACCTTAGGGGATACCACCGATAAACCCATCTTT